The 11 T cell receptor beta chains given below trace back to one sample, sequenced in a study of long-term antiretroviral therapy in people with HIV. At the survey level, the v3.0 immunoSEQ assay was run. Clones were read by immunoSEQ multiplex PCR, and TCRdb kept only the in-frame ones, dropping some. The table lists about 35,000 clones, roughly 80% of them singletons. Material: unsorted PBMCs, obtained 0.3 years after starting antiretroviral therapy. The receptors here all came from a man between 18 and 29 years old with HIV.

The CDR3 coding sequence is TGTGCCAGCTCACATGACAGCTACGAGCAGTACTTC. Translation: CASSHDSYEQYF. The chain has TRBV18 and TRBJ2-7; possibly TRBD1 for D (5 bases). V shed 4 bases and J shed 3 bases, with 7 bases lying between them. The CDR3 runs 12 residues. The germline V gene has CDR1 KGHSH and CDR2 LQKENI.

This chain links TRBV6-1 with TRBJ1-1; 7 bases are shared with TRBD1. The V gene end was trimmed by 6 bases and the J gene end by 8 bases; junction bases not matched to a gene: 6. CDR1 is MNHNS and CDR2 is SASEGT in the germline V gene. The CDR3 covers 12 residues. The CDR3 here is CASSIGTAEAFF. CDR3 coding DNA: TGTGCCAGCAGCATCGGGACAGCCGAAGCTTTCTTT.

This chain connects TRBV19 to TRBJ1-1; 10 bases map to TRBD1. Germline-derived CDR1 and CDR2 are LNHDA and SQIVND (reference sequence). This CDR3 has 13 residues. The V gene end was trimmed by 6 bases and the J gene end by 5 bases; junction bases not matched to a gene: 3. The CDR3: CASRGGQGTEAFF. The CDR3 DNA reads as TGTGCCAGTAGGGGGGGACAGGGGACTGAAGCTTTCTTT. Full variable domain (outside the CDR3, taken from reference TRBV19 and TRBJ1-1): DGGITQSPKYLFRKEGQNVTLSCEQNLNHDAMYWYRQDPGQGLRLIYYSQIVNDFQKGDIAEGYSVSREKKESFPLTVTSAQKNPTAFYLCASRGGQGTEAFFGQGTRLTVV.

V and J are TRBV28 and TRBJ1-5; TRBD1 aligns across 8 bases. The J segment lost 6 bases and the V segment lost 6 bases, leaving 4 bases of the junction unmatched. CDR3 length equals 13 residues. CDR1 is MDHEN and CDR2 is SYDVKM in the germline V gene. CDR3 sequence: CASRSGQGQPQHF. In nucleotides, the CDR3 is TGTGCCAGCAGGTCCGGACAGGGTCAGCCCCAGCATTTT. Full variable domain (missing parts from reference TRBV28 and TRBJ1-5): DVKVTQSSRYLVKRTGEKVFLECVQDMDHENMFWYRQDPGLGLRLIYFSYDVKMKEKGDIPEGYSVSREKKERFSLILESASTNQTSMYLCASRSGQGQPQHFGDGTRLSIL.

The CDR3 protein is CASQGNAGNTIYF. CDR3 nucleotide sequence: TGTGCCAGCCAGGGTAACGCTGGAAACACCATATATTTT. The genes are TRBV9 and TRBJ1-3, with D possibly matching TRBD1 (5 bases). CDR1 SGDLS and CDR2 YYNGEE come from the germline V gene. V was clipped by 7 bases and J by 2 bases, with 10 bases between them. CDR3 length: 13 residues.

The chain combines TRBV10-3 with TRBJ2-6; 8 bases map to TRBD1. V lost 4 bases, J lost 2 bases, and 4 bases stayed unmatched. The CDR3 loop spans 16 amino acids. Germline CDR1 and CDR2: ENHRY and SYGVKD. The CDR3 protein is CAISGQTGAGANVLTF. CDR3 sequence (DNA): TGTGCCATCAGTGGACAGACAGGGGCTGGGGCCAACGTCCTGACTTTC.

The chain joins TRBV7-2 to TRBJ2-7; D is possibly TRBD2 (6 bases). The V end was cut by 8 bases, the J end by 6 bases, with 17 bases between. The CDR3 is 13 residues long. The germline gives CDR1 SGHTA, CDR2 FQGNSA. The CDR3 region has the DNA TGTGCCAGCGGACTAACGGCGGCCGGCGAGCAGTACTTC. Translating it yields CASGLTAAGEQYF. Full variable domain (outside the CDR3, taken from reference TRBV7-2 and TRBJ2-7): GAGVSQSPSNKVTEKGKDVELRCDPISGHTALYWYRQSLGQGLEFLIYFQGNSAPDKSGLPSDRFSAERTGGSVSTLTIQRTQQEDSAVYLCASGLTAAGEQYFGPGTRLTVT.

Only a few counts were recorded for this clone. The CDR3 loop reads CASSEWLGYTF. The CDR3 region has the DNA TGTGCCAGCAGTGAATGGTTGGGCTACACCTTC. The chain joins TRBV6-1 to TRBJ1-2; no definite D call. V lost 2 bases to trimming and J lost 8 bases, with 6 bases between them. The CDR3 sequence is 11 residues long. The germline gives CDR1 MNHNS, CDR2 SASEGT.

This clone was found once. The chain carries TRBV7-2 and TRBJ2-5, with 10 bases that match TRBD2. The germline CDR1 and CDR2 sequences are SGHTA and FQGNSA. This CDR3 spans 14 amino acids. After removal of 6 bases from V and 9 bases from J, the junction contained 10 bases not matched to a gene. CDR3 region: CASRSGAGGRAQYF. The CDR3 nucleotides read TGTGCCAGCAGGTCCGGAGCGGGGGGGCGGGCCCAGTACTTC.

The V call is TRBV19, the J call TRBJ2-3, with 10 nucleotides matching TRBD1. Trimming took 3 bases from V and 6 from J; bases not matched to a gene: 3. The CDR3 has 14 amino acids. Germline V CDR1 and CDR2: LNHDA, SQIVND (reference sequence). In nucleotides, the CDR3 is TGTGCCAGTAGTATCGGGACAGGGGCGGATACGCAGTATTTT. This codes for CASSIGTGADTQYF.

The rearrangement links TRBV29-1 to TRBJ2-7; 11 nucleotides align to TRBD2. Germline V gene data show CDR1 as SQVTM and CDR2 as ANQGSEA. V was clipped by 4 bases and J by 4 bases; unmatched bases: 3. CDR3 length: 13 residues. CDR3 sequence: CSVALAGGYEQYF. CDR3 DNA: TGCAGCGTTGCCCTAGCGGGGGGATACGAGCAGTACTTC.